A selection of T cell receptor beta chains follows, all from one sample in a study of OX40 agonist ivuxolimab in advanced cancers. TCRdb keeps only in-frame clones here, not all; method: immunoSEQ multiplex PCR. The sample has about 35,000 clones, about four fifths seen once; the top ten hold about 1.7%. Here the sequenced sample was CD4+ or CD8+ T cells sorted from blood, taken in a trial of the OX40 agonist ivuxolimab. Source of these receptors: an adult with an advanced solid tumor such as melanoma, head and neck, liver or kidney cancer. Each CDR3 is given with its conserved first and last residue. Fields, in order: V gene, J gene, clone size, D gene, CDR3 protein, CDR3 DNA. A D gene is named only where the DNA matches it firmly. Rows may omit the clone size; those that give it use once, few, many or a size class.

V gene: TRBV12-5
J gene: TRBJ1-2
clone size: -
D gene: -
CDR3 protein: CASGLVTGNIQDYTF
CDR3 DNA: TGTGCTAGTGGTTTGGTAACAGGGAACATTCAAGACTACACCTTC

V gene: TRBV5-1
J gene: TRBJ2-5
clone size: once
D gene: -
CDR3 protein: CASSVSQETQYF
CDR3 DNA: TGCGCCAGCAGCGTGAGCCAAGAGACCCAGTACTTC

V gene: TRBV4-2
J gene: TRBJ2-7
clone size: -
D gene: -
CDR3 protein: CASSQEDSYEQYF
CDR3 DNA: TGTGCCAGCAGCCAGGAAGACAGCTACGAGCAGTACTTC

V gene: TRBV11-2
J gene: TRBJ2-5
clone size: -
D gene: -
CDR3 protein: CASSQGRPPQETQYF
CDR3 DNA: TGTGCCAGCAGCCAGGGACGGCCGCCACAAGAGACCCAGTACTTC

V gene: TRBV6-1
J gene: TRBJ2-7
clone size: -
D gene: TRBD1
CDR3 protein: CASSVDRGSGQYF
CDR3 DNA: TGTGCCAGCAGTGTGGACAGGGGATCGGGGCAGTACTTC

V gene: TRBV20-1
J gene: TRBJ1-2
clone size: few
D gene: -
CDR3 protein: CSATDVYGYTF
CDR3 DNA: TGCAGTGCTACGGACGTCTATGGCTACACCTTC

V gene: TRBV10-2
J gene: TRBJ2-2
clone size: -
D gene: TRBD1
CDR3 protein: CASSLQGPTGELFF
CDR3 DNA: TGCGCCAGCAGCCTACAGGGGCCCACCGGGGAGCTGTTTTTT

V gene: TRBV28
J gene: TRBJ2-1
clone size: -
D gene: -
CDR3 protein: CASSAPNEQFF
CDR3 DNA: TGTGCCAGCAGTGCTCCCAATGAGCAGTTCTTC

V gene: TRBV2
J gene: TRBJ2-5
clone size: -
D gene: TRBD1
CDR3 protein: CASRQTRDRVLETQYF
CDR3 DNA: TGTGCCAGCAGGCAGACGCGGGACAGGGTCTTAGAGACCCAGTACTTC

V gene: TRBV18
J gene: TRBJ1-1
clone size: few
D gene: -
CDR3 protein: CASSPSRQAHTEAFF
CDR3 DNA: TGTGCCAGCTCACCATCTCGACAGGCCCACACTGAAGCTTTCTTT

V gene: TRBV19
J gene: TRBJ1-2
clone size: -
D gene: -
CDR3 protein: CASSIEVGYTF
CDR3 DNA: TGTGCCAGTAGTATAGAAGTTGGCTACACCTTC

V gene: TRBV19
J gene: TRBJ1-1
clone size: -
D gene: -
CDR3 protein: CASSIHNTEAFF
CDR3 DNA: TGTGCCAGTAGTATCCACAACACTGAAGCTTTCTTT

V gene: TRBV7-2
J gene: TRBJ1-3
clone size: once
D gene: -
CDR3 protein: CAVRESSGNTIYF
CDR3 DNA: TGTGCCGTCAGGGAGTCCTCTGGAAACACCATATATTTT